These 12 T cell receptor beta chains share one sample of origin, sequenced in a study of CD8 T cells in ankylosing spondylitis. TCRdb fed the 5' RACE reads into MiXCR, producing one record per CDR3 protein. The table shows approximately 220,000 distinct CDR3 sequences, with approximately 24% occurring only once. Material for sequencing was blood, either unsorted or a sorted T cell fraction (not recorded which). The receptors were gathered from a male donor with ankylosing spondylitis or in good health (not recorded which).

This clonotype was found many times. The gene calls are TRBV5-1 and TRBJ2-7, with D possibly TRBD1 on 5 matching bases. The CDR3 loop spans 15 amino acids. Germline CDR1 SGHRS, CDR2 YFSETQ. Trimming shortened V by 4 bases and J by 3 bases, and 17 bases separated the two germline ends. CDR3 in DNA: TGCGCCAGCAGCGCTTACAGGTTTACCTACTACGAGCAGTACTTC. Its protein product is CASSAYRFTYYEQYF.

This clonotype was counted at least ten times. For the CDR3, the DNA is TGTGCCACCAGCACGTCACCTTGGGGGGGTTCACAGCCCCAGCATTTT. Encoded protein: CATSTSPWGGSQPQHF. V is TRBV15 and J is TRBJ1-5; possibly TRBD1 for D (5 bases). The CDR3 consists of 16 residues. Per germline, CDR1 LNHNV and CDR2 YYDKDF (reference sequence). V was cut by 4 bases and J by 7 bases, with 20 bases left in between.

V is TRBV5-6 and J is TRBJ2-7; 9 bases match TRBD1. Losses at the gene ends were 4 bases for V and 1 base for J; bases not matched to a gene: 6. Per germline, CDR1 SGHDT and CDR2 YYEEEE. This CDR3 has 15 amino acids. The CDR3 loop is CASSHRGQGSYEQYF. For the CDR3, the DNA is TGTGCCAGCAGCCACCGCGGACAGGGGTCCTACGAGCAGTACTTC.

This clonotype has ten or more counts. The chain employs TRBV10-3 and TRBJ1-1; maybe TRBD1 (6 bases). Trimming removed 6 bases at V and 2 bases at J, with 16 bases between. Germline V gene data show CDR1 as ENHRY and CDR2 as SYGVKD. The CDR3 loop spans 15 amino acids. The CDR3 sequence: CAIRKDSTGNTEAFF. The CDR3 DNA reads as TGTGCCATCAGGAAAGACTCGACAGGCAACACTGAAGCTTTCTTT.

The table lists this clonotype with a few counts. The V gene is TRBV7-9, the J gene TRBJ2-7; tentatively, D is TRBD1 (5 bases). The germline V and J ends were trimmed by 11 bases and 0 bases, with 14 bases remaining between them. CDR1 is SEHNR, CDR2 FQNEAQ, per germline (reference sequence). This CDR3 has 13 amino acids. The CDR3: CAGASSASYEQYF. The DNA of the CDR3 is TGTGCCGGGGCGTCCAGTGCCTCCTACGAGCAGTACTTC.

This clonotype has only a few counts. V is TRBV29-1 and J is TRBJ1-2, with 8 positions matching TRBD1. With 2 bases clipped from V and 8 bases from J, the junction kept 7 bases outside the gene matches. The germline CDR1 and CDR2 sequences are SQVTM and ANQGSEA. The CDR3 totals 13 residues. CDR3 residues: CSVESQGASGYTF. In nucleotides, the CDR3 is TGCAGCGTTGAAAGTCAGGGGGCATCGGGCTACACCTTC.

This clonotype has more than one count but fewer than ten. This chain joins TRBV20-1 and TRBJ2-1, with TRBD1 matching 9 bases. Germline loops: CDR1 DFQATT, CDR2 SNEGSKA (reference sequence). The junction had 9 bases not matched to a gene; V was cut back by 3 bases and J by 6 bases. The CDR3 totals 15 residues. The CDR3 DNA reads as TGCAGTGCTAGTAGGATGGGACAGGGATCCAATGAGCAGTTCTTC. Amino acids: CSASRMGQGSNEQFF.

This clonotype was seen many times. The chain couples TRBV6-5 to TRBJ2-7; 7 bases fit TRBD1. Germline V lookup: CDR1 MNHEY, CDR2 SVGAGI. V was clipped by 5 bases and J by 3 bases; unmatched bases: 19. CDR3 length: 18 residues. CDR3 sequence reads: CASSLLRHSRDRGYEQYF. The CDR3 nucleotides are TGTGCCAGCAGTCTACTTCGCCATAGCAGGGACAGAGGCTACGAGCAGTACTTC.

In its sample, this clonotype was seen many times. The rearrangement uses TRBV11-1 and TRBJ2-5; no reliable D call. The germline V and J ends were trimmed by 6 bases and 7 bases, with 12 bases remaining between them. Per germline, CDR1 SGHAT and CDR2 FQDESV (reference sequence). CDR3 length: 12 residues. The CDR3 sequence: CASRPLRGTQYF. CDR3 sequence (DNA): TGTGCCAGCAGGCCTCTGCGTGGGACCCAGTACTTC.

This clonotype appeared many times. V usage is TRBV12-3 or TRBV12-4 and J usage is TRBJ1-2; TRBD1 agrees at 7 bases. The CDR3 is 13 residues long. Germline trimming cut 7 bases from V and 4 bases from J; bases unmatched to any gene: 6. CDR3 sequence: CASKQQGFYGYTF. CDR3 nucleotides: TGTGCCAGCAAACAACAGGGGTTCTATGGCTACACCTTC.

Ten or more counts support this clonotype. The chain employs TRBV20-1 and TRBJ1-2, with D unclear. V lost 5 bases to trimming and J lost 8 bases, with 12 bases between them. The CDR3 spans 11 residues. CDR1 and CDR2 (germline): DFQATT, SNEGSKA (reference sequence). The CDR3 region is CSAHALWGYTF. CDR3 nucleotides: TGCAGTGCTCACGCCCTCTGGGGCTACACCTTC.

At least ten counts were recorded for this clonotype. The CDR3 DNA follows: TGTGCCAGCAGCCCCCGAGGGGGGTCCGAGTTCTTC. Amino acid sequence: CASSPRGGSEFF. The rearrangement uses TRBV3-1 and TRBJ2-1; D tentatively fits TRBD1 or TRBD2 (6 bases each). The CDR3 has 12 amino acids. Germline V gene lookup returns CDR1 LGHDT and CDR2 YNNKEL (reference sequence). The V and J ends lost 4 bases and 14 bases respectively, with 15 bases between them.